Following are 6 T cell receptor beta chains from one sample sequenced in a study of T-cell memory formation after mild COVID-19. TCRdb used MiXCR to reprocess the 5' RACE reads, holding one entry per CDR3 protein. The sample contains roughly 250,000 distinct CDR3 sequences, approximately 15% of which appear only once. Input material: PBMCs or a T cell subset sorted from them (not recorded which). The receptors come from a man younger than 35 who had mild COVID-19 (a few samples of this study predate the infection). Cell type and time point are not known.

This clonotype has just a few counts. The chain is built from TRBV14 and TRBJ1-1; D is unclear. Between the trimmed V and J ends, which lost 4 bases and 11 bases, there was a span of 17 bases. Looked up from germline, CDR1 is SGHDN and CDR2 is FVKESK. This CDR3 is 13 amino acids long. CDR3 protein: CASSRRRDRSAFF. DNA of the CDR3: TGTGCCAGCAGCCGGAGGAGGGATCGGTCGGCTTTCTTT.

This chain uses TRBV10-2 with TRBJ1-5; no reliable D call. Trimming left V 4 bases short and J 5 bases short, with 9 bases between. The CDR3 runs to 13 residues. Germline assignment: CDR1 WSHSY and CDR2 SAAADI. The CDR3 DNA reads TGCGCCAGCAGTGTAACAGACCATCAGCCCCAGCATTTT. Its protein is CASSVTDHQPQHF.

This chain links TRBV5-1 with TRBJ2-3; D is possibly TRBD2 (7 bases). The germline gives CDR1 SGHRS, CDR2 YFSETQ. Between the trimmed V and J ends, which lost 4 bases and 2 bases, there was a span of 20 bases. The CDR3 is made up of 17 amino acids. The CDR3 sequence: CASSGNLGGGPTDTQYF. CDR3 DNA sequence: TGCGCCAGCAGCGGAAACCTGGGCGGGGGCCCCACAGATACGCAGTATTTT.

The chain has TRBV11-3 and TRBJ1-1; no clear D gene. Trimming removed 3 bases at V and 1 base at J, with 6 bases between. The germline V gene encodes CDR1 SGHNT and CDR2 YENEEA. This CDR3 is 13 amino acids long. CDR3 protein: CASSFDGNTEAFF. The CDR3 nucleotides read TGTGCCAGCAGCTTCGACGGGAACACTGAAGCTTTCTTT.

The V gene is TRBV7-8, the J gene TRBJ2-7, with 8 bases identical to TRBD2. CDR1 and CDR2 (germline): SGHVS, FQNEAQ. The CDR3 has 14 residues. The J segment lost 0 bases and the V segment lost 6 bases, leaving 4 bases of the junction unmatched. The CDR3 DNA sequence: TGTGCCAGCAGTCAACTAGCGGTCTCCTACGAGCAGTACTTC. Residues: CASSQLAVSYEQYF.

The V gene is TRBV18, the J gene TRBJ1-4; 12 bases align to TRBD1. V dropped 5 bases and J dropped 7; count of bases not matched to a gene: 14. The CDR3 is made up of 18 amino acids. Germline V gene lookup returns CDR1 KGHSH and CDR2 LQKENI. The CDR3 nucleotides are TGTGCCAGCTCAAGACCGGGACAGGGGGCAGTGATCGGTGAAAAACTGTTTTTT. Translation: CASSRPGQGAVIGEKLFF.